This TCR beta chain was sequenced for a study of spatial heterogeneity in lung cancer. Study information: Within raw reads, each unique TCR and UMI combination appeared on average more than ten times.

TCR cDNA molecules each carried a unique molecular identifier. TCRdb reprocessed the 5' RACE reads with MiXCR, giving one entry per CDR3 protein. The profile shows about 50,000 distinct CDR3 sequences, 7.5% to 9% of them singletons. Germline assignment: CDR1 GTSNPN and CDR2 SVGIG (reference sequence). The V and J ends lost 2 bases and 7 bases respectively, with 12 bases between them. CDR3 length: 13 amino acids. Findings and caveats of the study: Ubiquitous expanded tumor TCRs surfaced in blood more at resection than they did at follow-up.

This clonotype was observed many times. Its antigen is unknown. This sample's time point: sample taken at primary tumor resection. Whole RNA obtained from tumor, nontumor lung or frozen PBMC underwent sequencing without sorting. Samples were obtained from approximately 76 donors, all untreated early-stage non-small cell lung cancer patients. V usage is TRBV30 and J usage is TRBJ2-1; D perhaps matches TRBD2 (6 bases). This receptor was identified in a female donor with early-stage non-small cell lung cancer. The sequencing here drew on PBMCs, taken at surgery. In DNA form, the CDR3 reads TGTGCCTGGAGTCCCTGGCGGGGAAATGAGCAGTTCTTC. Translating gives CAWSPWRGNEQFF.